This TCR beta chain was identified during a study of early T cells in non-severe SARS-CoV-2 infection. Overall study context: With bulk RNA from unsorted whole blood as input, sequencing yielded unpaired chains.

V gave up 4 bases and J gave up 2 bases, with 17 bases separating them. This CDR3 region has 16 residues. The germline V gene has CDR1 SEHNR and CDR2 FQNEAQ (reference sequence). In the library, individual cDNA molecules carried attached unique molecular identifiers. TCRdb redid the calling of the 5' RACE reads with MiXCR, one entry per CDR3 protein. The profile covers 80,000 or so distinct CDR3 sequences, with 5% to 6.5% appearing a single time and roughly 8% taken by the ten largest. This clonotype occurred many times. Its antigen remains unknown. General study points: VDJdb matching skewed toward anti-spike CD8 responses, missing private and CD4 specificities.

The rearrangement uses TRBV7-9 and TRBJ1-2; D might be TRBD1 (5 bases). Sequenced material: whole blood. This receptor was taken from an adult who was a healthcare worker with PCR-confirmed SARS-CoV-2 infection or an uninfected control (not recorded which). The CDR3 coding sequence is TGTGCCAGCAGCTGGGGAGTAGAGGACATAAACTATGGCTACACCTTC. Translated: CASSWGVEDINYGYTF.